What follows are 20 T cell receptor beta chains derived from one specimen sequenced in a study of blood T cell repertoires in COVID-19. This table comes from immunoSEQ multiplex PCR, and its TCRdb copy is limited to in-frame clones, with some not included. The data contain 110,000 to 150,000 clones, roughly 89% of them seen just once; the ten biggest clones take up about 3.2%. Sequencing was performed on peripheral blood. The origin of the receptors is a man in his 60s with active or convalescent COVID-19.

This clone came up once. The J gene is TRBJ2-5, the V gene TRBV5-4; 7 bases match TRBD1. Germline V gene lookup returns CDR1 SGHNT and CDR2 YYREEE (reference sequence). CDR3 length equals 16 residues. V trimming: 3 bases; J trimming: 1 base; junction bases outside the gene matches: 9. The CDR3 spells CASSSTRDSFQETQYF. The CDR3 nucleotides read TGTGCCAGCAGCTCCACCCGGGACAGCTTCCAAGAGACCCAGTACTTC.

V gene TRBV6-5 combines with J gene TRBJ2-7; D is ambiguous. CDR3 size: 10 residues. V gave up 6 bases and J gave up 4 bases, with 4 bases separating them. Germline loops: CDR1 MNHEY, CDR2 SVGAGI. CDR3 nucleotides: TGTGCCAGCAGCTTTTACGAGCAGTACTTC. Translation gives CASSFYEQYF.

The chain carries TRBV5-5 and TRBJ2-1; 13 bases align to TRBD2. V shed 4 bases, J shed 10 bases, and the junction held 14 bases outside the gene matches. Germline V gene data show CDR1 as SGHKS and CDR2 as YYEKEE (reference sequence). CDR3 size: 17 residues. This chain's CDR3 is CASSPGTSGILSGEQFF. The CDR3 DNA follows: TGTGCCAGCAGCCCGGGGACTAGCGGGATCTTGTCAGGCGAGCAGTTCTTC.

The chain employs TRBV7-2 and TRBJ1-5; the D gene is possibly TRBD1 (5 bases). This CDR3 spans 12 amino acids. Per germline, CDR1 SGHTA and CDR2 FQGNSA. The germline V and J ends were trimmed by 5 bases and 11 bases, with 13 bases remaining between them. In DNA, the CDR3 is TGTGCCAGCAGCCAACCGCGGGGGTCCCAGCATTTT. Translating gives CASSQPRGSQHF.

Only one count was recorded for this clone. The rearrangement links TRBV28 to TRBJ2-7, with 7 bases lining up with TRBD1. The germline V gene has CDR1 MDHEN and CDR2 SYDVKM. Trimming took 2 bases from V and 5 from J; bases not matched to a gene: 6. The CDR3 totals 14 residues. This CDR3 is CASSLGTVLHEQYF. The CDR3 DNA reads TGTGCCAGCAGTTTAGGGACAGTACTCCACGAGCAGTACTTC.

The V call is TRBV12-3 or TRBV12-4, the J call TRBJ2-7; maybe TRBD1 (5 bases). There are 12 residues in the CDR3. The V end lost 4 bases, the J end lost 6 bases, and 10 bases lay between the germline ends. Written as DNA, the CDR3 is TGTGCCAGCAGTTCACTCAGGGTCGAGCAGTACTTC. Amino acids: CASSSLRVEQYF.

The chain joins TRBV15 to TRBJ2-5; 8 nucleotides align to TRBD2. The V gene end was trimmed by 1 base and the J gene end by 1 base; junction bases not matched to a gene: 8. The length of the CDR3 is 17 residues. Germline V gene lookup returns CDR1 LNHNV and CDR2 YYDKDF (reference sequence). CDR3 sequence reads: CATSRGGSGRGQETQYF. Here the CDR3 DNA reads TGTGCCACCAGCAGAGGAGGGAGCGGGAGAGGCCAAGAGACCCAGTACTTC.

This clone was recorded many times. The CDR3 spells CAWRGNWRAEQYF. CDR3 in DNA: TGTGCCTGGAGGGGGAATTGGAGGGCCGAGCAGTACTTC. This rearrangement joins TRBV30 to TRBJ2-7; the D gene is possibly TRBD2 (6 bases). CDR3 length: 13 residues. Trimming pared 3 bases from V and 6 bases from J, leaving 15 bases between. Germline V CDR1 and CDR2: GTSNPN, SVGIG (reference sequence). The whole variable domain, remainder taken from reference TRBV30 and TRBJ2-7, is SQTIHQWPATLVQPVGSPLSLECTVEGTSNPNLYWYRQAAGRGLQLLFYSVGIGQISSEVPQNLSASRPQDRQFILSSKKLLLSDSGFYLCAWRGNWRAEQYFGPGTRLTVT.

The chain has TRBV6-5 and TRBJ2-7, with TRBD2 matching 13 bases. The CDR3 runs to 16 residues. The germline gives CDR1 MNHEY, CDR2 SVGAGI. The junction had 6 bases not matched to a gene; V was cut back by 2 bases and J by 5 bases. The CDR3 loop is CASSYRTSGRQHEQYF. For the CDR3, the DNA is TGTGCCAGCAGTTACCGGACTAGCGGGAGACAACACGAGCAGTACTTC.

V gene TRBV10-3 combines with J gene TRBJ1-3; 7 nucleotides agree with TRBD1. This CDR3 is built from 13 residues. Losses at the gene ends were 2 bases for V and 7 bases for J; bases not matched to a gene: 2. Looked up from germline, CDR1 is ENHRY and CDR2 is SYGVKD. The CDR3 bases are TGTGCCATCAGTGAGACAGGGGTGAACACCATATATTTT. Amino acid sequence: CAISETGVNTIYF.

J is TRBJ2-2 and V is TRBV7-3; tentatively, D is TRBD2 (6 bases). The germline V and J ends were trimmed by 4 bases and 1 base, with 10 bases remaining between them. This CDR3 comprises 15 residues. CDR1 is SGHTA and CDR2 is FQGTGA in the germline V gene. The CDR3, as DNA: TGTGCCAGCAGCTATCATAGCGGGAACACCGGGGAGCTGTTTTTT. It translates to CASSYHSGNTGELFF.

The rearrangement joins TRBV20-1 to TRBJ1-4; D is possibly TRBD1 (6 bases). CDR1 and CDR2 (germline): DFQATT, SNEGSKA (reference sequence). The CDR3 covers 15 residues. V lost 3 bases, J lost 0 bases, and 11 bases lay in between. The CDR3 reads CSASPRGTTNEKLFF. The CDR3 DNA reads TGCAGTGCTAGTCCCAGGGGAACAACTAATGAAAAACTGTTTTTT.

The J gene is TRBJ2-5, the V gene TRBV6-4; 7 positions match TRBD1. The junction had 9 bases not matched to a gene; V was cut back by 7 bases and J by 1 base. CDR3 length: 15 amino acids. From germline, CDR1 is MRHNA and CDR2 SNTAGT. The CDR3 coding sequence is TGTGCCAGCAAGGGACAGTCCATACCCCAAGAGACCCAGTACTTC. The encoded protein is CASKGQSIPQETQYF.

V gene TRBV18 combines with J gene TRBJ1-1, with a weak D call TRBD1 (5 bases). V shed 5 bases and J shed 0 bases, with 10 bases lying between them. Germline V gene sequence: CDR1 KGHSH, CDR2 LQKENI. This CDR3 has 14 residues. In DNA form, the CDR3 reads TGTGCCAGCTCAGGGGCCCCGATGAACACTGAAGCTTTCTTT. Its translation: CASSGAPMNTEAFF.

This CDR3 reads CASSLGTSGEQFF. The CDR3 DNA is TGCGCCAGCAGCCTCGGGACTAGCGGCGAGCAGTTCTTC. The chain is built from TRBV5-1 and TRBJ2-1; 11 nucleotides match TRBD2. Germline V lookup: CDR1 SGHRS, CDR2 YFSETQ. CDR3 size: 13 residues. V dropped 4 bases and J dropped 10; count of bases not matched to a gene: 4.

The chain couples TRBV28 to TRBJ2-3; perhaps TRBD2 as D (6 bases). CDR1 is MDHEN and CDR2 is SYDVKM in the germline V gene. V shed 4 bases and J shed 0 bases, with 20 bases lying between them. The CDR3 is made up of 18 amino acids. The CDR3 protein is CASSSERVAASSTDTQYF. CDR3 coding DNA: TGTGCCAGCAGTTCGGAGAGAGTAGCGGCTTCTAGCACAGATACGCAGTATTTT.

This chain connects TRBV19 to TRBJ2-1; no clear D gene. The CDR3 totals 15 residues. The V gene's germline CDR1 is LNHDA and CDR2 SQIVND (reference sequence). Trimming took 0 bases from V and 0 from J, leaving 6 bases between them. The CDR3 is CASSIDESSYNEQFF. For the CDR3, the DNA is TGTGCCAGTAGTATAGACGAGAGCTCCTACAATGAGCAGTTCTTC.

V and J are TRBV5-5 and TRBJ1-4, with 9 positions matching TRBD1. This CDR3 has 15 amino acids. Trimming took 4 bases from V and 6 from J; bases not matched to a gene: 7. From germline, CDR1 is SGHKS and CDR2 YYEKEE (reference sequence). The CDR3 reads CASSPKTGGDEKLFF. CDR3 in DNA: TGTGCCAGCAGCCCTAAGACAGGGGGAGATGAAAAACTGTTTTTT.

The J gene is TRBJ1-2, the V gene TRBV9; D not certain. The V end lost 2 bases, the J end lost 8 bases, and 7 bases lay between the germline ends. CDR1 is SGDLS and CDR2 is YYNGEE in the germline V gene. This CDR3 region has 11 residues. The CDR3, as DNA: TGTGCCAGCAGCGTCCCCGGGGGCTACACCTTC. This sequence encodes CASSVPGGYTF. Filled out from reference TRBV9 and TRBJ1-2, the complete variable domain reads DSGVTQTPKHLITATGQRVTLRCSPRSGDLSVYWYQQSLDQGLQFLIQYYNGEERAKGNILERFSAQQFPDLHSELNLSSLELGDSALYFCASSVPGGYTFGSGTRLTVV.

The genes are TRBV11-2 and TRBJ2-5; 8 nucleotides agree with TRBD2. With 4 bases clipped from V and 3 bases from J, the junction kept 7 bases outside the gene matches. The CDR3 covers 15 residues. Germline loops: CDR1 SGHAT, CDR2 FQNNGV. The CDR3 here is CASSSPGLGEETQYF. The CDR3, as DNA: TGTGCCAGCAGCTCCCCGGGACTAGGGGAAGAGACCCAGTACTTC.